The sequence of this TCR beta chain was determined in a study of blood T cell repertoires in COVID-19. Across the whole study: T cells, B-cell-depleted T cells, or PBMCs supplied cDNA or gDNA.

Seattle patients were enrolled during active infection and followed longitudinally. Method: immunoSEQ multiplex PCR; TCRdb's copy keeps in-frame clones and lacks some. The sample includes about 340,000 clones, more than 70% of them seen just once. This CDR3 comprises 17 residues. The germline V and J ends were trimmed by 0 bases and 1 base, with 15 bases remaining between them. Germline lookup yields CDR1 LGHDT and CDR2 YNNKEL (reference sequence). V gene TRBV3-1 (or the pseudogene TRBV3-2) combines with J gene TRBJ1-1, with D hard to call. The sequencing input was peripheral blood. The receptor's source is a woman aged 65 to 85 with COVID-19, enrolled during active disease. The CDR3 is CASSQDKGERKNTEAFF. The CDR3 region has the DNA TGTGCCAGCAGCCAAGATAAAGGAGAGAGGAAGAACACTGAAGCTTTCTTT.